The 27 T cell receptor beta chains below come from one sample, sequenced in a study of blood T cell repertoires in COVID-19. Using immunoSEQ multiplex PCR, the repertoire was profiled, and TCRdb retains in-frame clones only, with some absent. The data hold fewer than 100,000 clones, with 88% observed a single time. Sequenced input: peripheral blood. The receptor set was obtained from a human donor in a cohort sampled during active COVID-19.

This chain links TRBV5-8 with TRBJ2-2; 14 bases agree with TRBD2. Trimming took 4 bases from V and 7 from J; bases not matched to a gene: 6. This CDR3 region has 16 residues. Germline V gene lookup returns CDR1 SGHTS and CDR2 YDEGEE. CDR3 protein: CASSLTSGGANGELFF. The CDR3 DNA reads as TGTGCCAGCAGCCTGACTAGCGGGGGGGCGAACGGGGAGCTGTTTTTT.

This clone was recorded a few times. The chain couples TRBV7-2 to TRBJ1-1, with no clear D. V lost 7 bases to trimming and J lost 5 bases, with 8 bases between them. This CDR3 has 11 amino acids. Germline V lookup: CDR1 SGHTA, CDR2 FQGNSA. The CDR3 nucleotides read TGTGCCAGCACCTTTTCTACTGAAGCTTTCTTT. Amino acid sequence: CASTFSTEAFF.

The CDR3: CASSDLTSGSYEQYF. The CDR3 DNA reads TGCGCCAGCAGTGACCTGACTAGCGGGAGTTACGAGCAGTACTTC. V and J are TRBV5-1 and TRBJ2-7; 12 bases map to TRBD2. The CDR3 totals 15 residues. J was trimmed by 4 bases and V by 5 bases; bases with no gene match: 7. Germline V gives CDR1 SGHRS, CDR2 YFSETQ.

The chain has TRBV28 and TRBJ1-1; TRBD1 matches 7 bases. The length of the CDR3 is 13 residues. Germline V gene sequence: CDR1 MDHEN, CDR2 SYDVKM. The V and J ends lost 7 bases and 7 bases, in that order; junction bases with no gene match: 9. CDR3 loop: CASTTGHRGEAFF. The CDR3 DNA follows: TGTGCCAGCACTACTGGCCACAGGGGTGAAGCTTTCTTT.

The rearrangement joins TRBV5-1 to TRBJ2-2; tentative D call: TRBD1 (5 bases). Germline assignment: CDR1 SGHRS and CDR2 YFSETQ. The CDR3 spans 16 residues. The V end lost 1 base, the J end lost 1 base, and 11 bases lay between the germline ends. The CDR3 is CASSLSSQGNTGELFF. The CDR3 nucleotides read TGCGCCAGCAGCTTGTCTTCCCAGGGGAACACCGGGGAGCTGTTTTTT.

V is TRBV3-1 (or the pseudogene TRBV3-2) and J is TRBJ1-1; 9 bases line up with TRBD1. Germline V gives CDR1 LGHDT, CDR2 YNNKEL (reference sequence). V trimming: 1 base; J trimming: 10 bases; junction bases outside the gene matches: 7. This CDR3 is built from 14 residues. The CDR3 loop reads CASSQAGQGSRAFF. The CDR3, as DNA: TGTGCCAGCAGCCAAGCGGGACAGGGTAGCCGAGCTTTCTTT.

This clone was seen more than once but under ten times. The genes are TRBV5-1 and TRBJ2-7, with 11 bases aligning to TRBD2. The germline CDR1 and CDR2 sequences are SGHRS and YFSETQ. This CDR3 comprises 14 residues. V shed 4 bases and J 2 bases; nucleotides not matched to a gene: 2. The CDR3 is CASSKTSGTYEQYF. The DNA for the CDR3 is TGCGCCAGCAGCAAGACTAGCGGGACCTACGAGCAGTACTTC.

The J gene is TRBJ2-2, the V gene TRBV27; D gene ambiguous. The CDR3 length is 16 residues. From germline, CDR1 is MNHEY and CDR2 SMNVEV (reference sequence). V shed 8 bases and J shed 3 bases, with 19 bases lying between them. Here the CDR3 DNA reads TGTGCCAGCGGCCCCCCGAACAAGAGGCACACCGGGGAGCTGTTTTTT. Translating gives CASGPPNKRHTGELFF.

The chain carries TRBV5-4 and TRBJ2-1; 12 nucleotides agree with TRBD2. This CDR3 comprises 18 residues. V lost 4 bases, J lost 2 bases, and 10 bases stayed unmatched. The germline V gene has CDR1 SGHNT and CDR2 YYREEE (reference sequence). CDR3 protein: CASSLFRTSGAPYNEQFF. The CDR3 DNA reads as TGTGCCAGCAGCCTATTCCGGACTAGCGGGGCCCCCTACAATGAGCAGTTCTTC.

The rearrangement uses TRBV19 and TRBJ1-1; 8 bases agree with TRBD1. Germline-derived CDR1 and CDR2 are LNHDA and SQIVND (reference sequence). Trimming removed 3 bases from V and 4 bases from J; junction bases left unmatched: 7. The CDR3 is 15 residues long. The CDR3 nucleotides read TGTGCCAGTAGTATGGACAGGGCTTCGAGCACTGAAGCTTTCTTT. Translating it yields CASSMDRASSTEAFF.

V gene TRBV15 combines with J gene TRBJ2-3; TRBD1 matches at 7 bases. J gave up 2 bases and V 1 base, and 3 bases lay outside the gene matches. Germline V CDR1 and CDR2: LNHNV, YYDKDF (reference sequence). The CDR3 is 15 amino acids. CDR3 region: CATSRADRATDTQYF. DNA for the CDR3: TGTGCCACCAGCAGAGCCGACAGGGCCACAGATACGCAGTATTTT.

The chain joins TRBV28 to TRBJ1-5, with D tentatively TRBD1 (6 bases). Germline V gene lookup returns CDR1 MDHEN and CDR2 SYDVKM. Trimming stripped 10 bases from V and 5 bases from J, with 12 bases between. This CDR3 spans 12 amino acids. This chain's CDR3 is CATRQADQPQHF. The CDR3, as DNA: TGTGCCACTAGACAGGCCGATCAGCCCCAGCATTTT.

The V and J genes are TRBV5-4 and TRBJ2-3, with 10 nucleotides matching TRBD2. Per germline, CDR1 SGHNT and CDR2 YYREEE (reference sequence). The CDR3 sequence is 16 residues long. With V trimmed by 4 bases and J by 3 bases, 8 bases remained unmatched. CDR3 in DNA: TGTGCCAGCAGCGTCCGAACTAGCGGGGCTACAGATACGCAGTATTTT. Translation gives CASSVRTSGATDTQYF.

The chain carries TRBV2 and TRBJ1-2; 7 bases match TRBD1. The CDR3 spans 15 residues. Germline CDR1 SNHLY, CDR2 FYNNEI. V shed 2 bases and J 5 bases; nucleotides not matched to a gene: 8. Here the CDR3 DNA reads TGTGCCAGCAGTGAACAAAACAGGGGCGGGTATGGCTACACCTTC. This sequence encodes CASSEQNRGGYGYTF.

J is TRBJ2-1 and V is TRBV10-3; 7 positions match TRBD2. Germline V CDR1 and CDR2: ENHRY, SYGVKD. Trimming at V came to 2 bases and at J to 6 bases, leaving 10 bases not matched to a gene. The CDR3 has 16 residues. In DNA form, the CDR3 reads TGTGCCATCAGTGAGGAGGCCGGGAGGTTAGGCAATGAGCAGTTCTTC. Its translation is CAISEEAGRLGNEQFF.

The gene calls are TRBV3-1 (or the pseudogene TRBV3-2) and TRBJ2-3, with D possibly matching TRBD1 (5 bases). V was trimmed by 1 base and J by 4 bases, leaving 36 bases between them. CDR3 length: 23 residues. Germline CDR1 is LGHDT and CDR2 is YNNKEL (reference sequence). In nucleotides, the CDR3 is TGTGCCAGCAGCCAAGTGAAACGGGCCAGAAGATATACCCAAAGGGGCGTGGCAGATACGCAGTATTTT. Its translation: CASSQVKRARRYTQRGVADTQYF.

The V call is TRBV21-1, the J call TRBJ1-2; TRBD1, the table's D call, lacks a check against the DNA. TRBV21-1 is given as a pseudogene. This CDR3 contains 16 residues. The CDR3 loop reads CASSKRDPVQGYGYTF. Written as DNA, the CDR3 is TGTGCCAGCAGCAAACGGGACCCGGTACAGGGCTATGGCTACACCTTC.

This rearrangement joins TRBV5-5 to TRBJ2-7; 8 nucleotides agree with TRBD1. This CDR3 spans 15 amino acids. The V gene's germline CDR1 is SGHKS and CDR2 YYEKEE (reference sequence). V lost 1 base, J lost 6 bases, and 9 bases stayed unmatched. The CDR3 DNA reads TGTGCCAGCAGCTTGAACAGGGGGTTCGGAGGCGAGCAGTACTTC. It is translated as CASSLNRGFGGEQYF.

CDR3 DNA: TGTGCCACCAGCATCGATCCGGGGTCGTCCTACGAGCAGTACTTC. Translating gives CATSIDPGSSYEQYF. This rearrangement joins TRBV15 to TRBJ2-7; D might be TRBD2 (5 bases). Trimming cost V 4 bases and J 1 base, with 14 bases left between them. Germline CDR1 LNHNV, CDR2 YYDKDF (reference sequence). This CDR3 region has 15 residues.

This chain links TRBV6-5 with TRBJ2-7, with 8 bases that match TRBD2. Germline CDR1 reads MNHEY; CDR2 reads SVGAGI. CDR3 length: 16 residues. Trimming cost V 0 bases and J 2 bases; bases outside gene matches: 6. CDR3 in amino acids: CASSYSNPGLAYEQYF. For the CDR3, the DNA is TGTGCCAGCAGTTACTCGAACCCGGGACTAGCCTACGAGCAGTACTTC.

The chain has TRBV11-3 and TRBJ2-1; TRBD2 matches 7 bases. Germline V gene data show CDR1 as SGHNT and CDR2 as YENEEA. This CDR3 has 17 residues. The trim removed 4 bases at V and 7 bases at J, leaving 16 bases unmatched. The DNA for the CDR3 is TGTGCCAGCAGCTCTCTCGCCCGAGCCGGGAGGAAGAATGAGCAGTTCTTC. It encodes CASSSLARAGRKNEQFF.

This sequence joins TRBV4-2 and TRBJ2-1, with 10 bases that match TRBD2. The CDR3 length is 15 residues. CDR1 is LGHNA and CDR2 is YNFKEQ in the germline V gene. Trimming took 4 bases from V and 3 from J; bases not matched to a gene: 3. CDR3 region: CASSLGLADYNEQFF. In nucleotides, the CDR3 is TGTGCCAGCAGCCTCGGACTAGCGGACTACAATGAGCAGTTCTTC.

The J gene is TRBJ1-1, the V gene TRBV5-1, with 8 bases fitting TRBD1. V dropped 7 bases and J dropped 1; count of bases not matched to a gene: 6. The germline gives CDR1 SGHRS, CDR2 YFSETQ. This CDR3 region has 14 residues. The CDR3 sequence: CASGTGASNTEAFF. CDR3 sequence (DNA): TGCGCCAGCGGGACAGGTGCCTCGAACACTGAAGCTTTCTTT.

The chain recombines TRBV11-3 with TRBJ2-1, with TRBD2 as a possible D gene (5 bases). The CDR3 runs 15 residues. V lost 1 base, J lost 1 base, and 8 bases lay in between. The germline V gene encodes CDR1 SGHNT and CDR2 YENEEA. CDR3: CASSLVSASYNEQFF. The DNA for the CDR3 is TGTGCCAGCAGCTTAGTTAGCGCTTCCTACAATGAGCAGTTCTTC.

The V and J genes are TRBV7-9 and TRBJ1-1; the D is unclear. Germline CDR1 and CDR2: SEHNR and FQNEAQ (reference sequence). This CDR3 has 14 amino acids. V was cut by 5 bases and J by 0 bases, with 10 bases left in between. The CDR3, as DNA: TGTGCCAGCAGCCCTGACGGAGTGAACACTGAAGCTTTCTTT. Its translation is CASSPDGVNTEAFF.

The rearrangement joins TRBV19 to TRBJ2-5; 9 bases align to TRBD2. Germline CDR1 and CDR2: LNHDA and SQIVND (reference sequence). The CDR3 is 14 residues long. The V gene end was trimmed by 6 bases and the J gene end by 5 bases; junction bases not matched to a gene: 7. The CDR3 protein is CASRGRGGLETQYF. CDR3 coding DNA: TGTGCCAGTAGGGGGCGGGGGGGCCTGGAGACCCAGTACTTC. Variable domain in full (rest from reference TRBV19 and TRBJ2-5): DGGITQSPKYLFRKEGQNVTLSCEQNLNHDAMYWYRQDPGQGLRLIYYSQIVNDFQKGDIAEGYSVSREKKESFPLTVTSAQKNPTAFYLCASRGRGGLETQYFGPGTRLLVL.

The rearrangement uses TRBV11-3 and TRBJ2-1, with 7 positions matching TRBD1. CDR3 length equals 16 residues. J was trimmed by 4 bases and V by 6 bases; bases with no gene match: 12. Germline values: CDR1 SGHNT, CDR2 YENEEA. The CDR3: CASRSPRDSPYNEQFF. The DNA of the CDR3 is TGTGCCAGCAGATCTCCTCGGGACAGCCCTTACAATGAGCAGTTCTTC.